Following are 22 T cell receptor beta chains from one sample sequenced in a study of T cell responses to AZD1222 COVID-19 vaccine. This table comes from immunoSEQ multiplex PCR, and its TCRdb copy is limited to in-frame clones, with some not included. In the table there are approximately 150,000 clones, roughly 86% of which are singletons. This material consisted of peripheral blood, taken 28 days after the second dose of the MenACWY control vaccine. All receptors come from an adult who received the MenACWY meningococcal vaccine as a control.

This chain joins TRBV7-9 and TRBJ2-2, with unresolved D. Trimming took off 0 bases at V and 3 bases at J, with 8 bases between the two ends. Germline CDR1 is SEHNR and CDR2 is FQNEAQ (reference sequence). This CDR3 is built from 15 residues. CDR3: CASSLAGGYTGELFF. The CDR3 DNA is TGTGCCAGCAGCTTAGCGGGCGGATACACCGGGGAGCTGTTTTTT.

V gene TRBV7-3 combines with J gene TRBJ1-2; D call uncertain. V was cut by 2 bases and J by 3 bases, with 7 bases left in between. Per the germline V gene, CDR1 is SGHTA and CDR2 is FQGTGA. CDR3 size: 13 residues. Here the CDR3 reads CASSLGSDYGYTF. The CDR3 bases are TGTGCCAGCAGCTTAGGGTCAGACTATGGCTACACCTTC.

V gene TRBV3-1 (or the pseudogene TRBV3-2) combines with J gene TRBJ1-4; 10 positions agree with TRBD1. The germline CDR1 and CDR2 sequences are LGHDT and YNNKEL (reference sequence). The V and J ends lost 4 bases and 11 bases, in that order; junction bases with no gene match: 7. This CDR3 has 14 residues. The CDR3 here is CASSPGTGEGKLFF. CDR3 bases: TGTGCCAGCAGCCCCGGGACAGGGGAAGGTAAACTGTTTTTT.

CDR3 sequence reads: CASSFFPEETQYF. The CDR3 DNA reads as TGTGCCAGCAGCTTTTTTCCCGAAGAGACCCAGTACTTC. The V and J genes are TRBV7-8 and TRBJ2-5, with D hard to call. The CDR3 runs 13 residues. Looked up from germline, CDR1 is SGHVS and CDR2 is FQNEAQ. The V and J ends lost 3 bases and 3 bases respectively, with 8 bases between them.

This chain links TRBV5-1 with TRBJ1-1, with D possibly being TRBD1 (5 bases). The V end was cut by 1 base, the J end by 4 bases, with 14 bases between. CDR3 length: 15 residues. Germline loops: CDR1 SGHRS, CDR2 YFSETQ. This chain's CDR3 is CASSLRFRVSTEAFF. CDR3 nucleotides: TGCGCCAGCAGCTTGCGTTTCAGGGTCTCCACTGAAGCTTTCTTT.

V is TRBV9 and J is TRBJ1-6; D is unclear. CDR3 length: 14 amino acids. Germline CDR1 is SGDLS and CDR2 is YYNGEE. Trimming removed 0 bases from V and 10 bases from J, with 11 bases in between. The CDR3 loop is CASSVAGMDSPLHF. CDR3 nucleotides: TGTGCCAGCAGCGTAGCTGGAATGGACTCACCCCTCCACTTT.

The chain couples TRBV18 to TRBJ1-6; D unresolved. The CDR3 length is 14 residues. Germline V gene sequence: CDR1 KGHSH, CDR2 LQKENI. The V end was cut by 0 bases, the J end by 9 bases, with 9 bases between. The CDR3 loop is CASSPPGFGSPLHF. DNA for the CDR3: TGTGCCAGCTCACCACCGGGCTTTGGTTCACCCCTCCACTTT. The full variable domain, rest sourced from reference TRBV18 and TRBJ1-6, is NAGVMQNPRHLVRRRGQEARLRCSPMKGHSHVYWYRQLPEEGLKFMVYLQKENIIDESGMPKERFSAEFPKEGPSILRIQQVVRGDSAAYFCASSPPGFGSPLHFGNGTRLTVT.

The V gene is TRBV19, the J gene TRBJ1-2, with 7 bases lining up with TRBD1. The CDR3 sequence is 11 residues long. CDR1 LNHDA and CDR2 SQIVND come from the germline V gene (reference sequence). Trimming at V came to 7 bases and at J to 6 bases, leaving 2 bases not matched to a gene. This CDR3 is CASTDRDGYTF. CDR3 in DNA: TGTGCCAGTACCGACAGGGATGGCTACACCTTC.

Only one count was recorded for this clone. The chain employs TRBV4-3 and TRBJ2-7, with 9 bases fitting TRBD1. The germline CDR1 and CDR2 sequences are LGHNA and YSLEER. The CDR3 runs 15 residues. J was trimmed by 7 bases and V by 1 base; bases with no gene match: 8. Here the CDR3 reads CASSQGLQGAREQYF. In DNA, the CDR3 is TGCGCCAGCAGCCAAGGTCTACAGGGGGCGCGGGAGCAGTACTTC.

This chain connects TRBV11-3 to TRBJ2-7, with 12 bases that match TRBD1. This CDR3 has 15 amino acids. Germline V lookup: CDR1 SGHNT, CDR2 YENEEA. With V trimmed by 3 bases and J by 3 bases, 3 bases remained unmatched. The DNA for the CDR3 is TGTGCCAGCAGCTTGGGGACAGGGGGCCTCTACGAGCAGTACTTC. Encoded protein: CASSLGTGGLYEQYF.

V and J are TRBV6-1 and TRBJ1-5; possible D gene TRBD1, 5 bases. Germline V CDR1 and CDR2: MNHNS, SASEGT. CDR3 length: 15 amino acids. V lost 2 bases, J lost 6 bases, and 14 bases lay in between. In DNA form, the CDR3 reads TGTGCCAGCAGTGAAAGACAGTTGCCACGTCAGCCCCAGCATTTT. The encoded protein is CASSERQLPRQPQHF.

V usage is TRBV6-5 and J usage is TRBJ2-4, with a possible D match to TRBD1 (5 bases). V lost 8 bases and J 2 bases, leaving 10 bases between the germline ends. The CDR3 runs to 13 residues. Germline-derived CDR1 and CDR2 are MNHEY and SVGAGI. The CDR3 DNA is TGTGCCAGCGAAGGGGTGTCCAAAAACATTCAGTACTTC. It codes for CASEGVSKNIQYF.

The V call is TRBV5-1, the J call TRBJ1-2; a weak D match, TRBD1 (5 bases). This CDR3 is built from 14 residues. With 4 bases removed from V and 4 bases from J, the gap between germline ends came to 14 bases. Germline values: CDR1 SGHRS, CDR2 YFSETQ. As DNA, the CDR3 is TGCGCCAGCAGCCTATCAGACAGAGGCTATGGCTACACCTTC. It is translated as CASSLSDRGYGYTF.

This rearrangement joins TRBV28 to TRBJ1-2; TRBD1 might be the D (5 bases). V lost 1 base and J lost 5, with 8 bases in between. Germline-derived CDR1 and CDR2 are MDHEN and SYDVKM. The CDR3 is made up of 13 amino acids. CDR3 residues: CASSLLQDYGYTF. CDR3 nucleotide sequence: TGTGCCAGCAGTTTATTACAGGATTATGGCTACACCTTC.

The V gene is TRBV7-2, the J gene TRBJ1-2; D is unclear. Germline loops: CDR1 SGHTA, CDR2 FQGNSA. The CDR3 loop spans 15 amino acids. Trimming left V 5 bases short and J 2 bases short, with 15 bases between. CDR3 coding DNA: TGTGCCAGCAGCCCCCGGTCTTCTCAGAACTATGGCTACACCTTC. It is translated as CASSPRSSQNYGYTF.

The rearrangement uses TRBV5-4 and TRBJ2-5, with D possibly TRBD2 on 5 matching bases. The V gene lost 6 bases and the J gene lost 5 bases, with 17 bases spanning the gap. The germline gives CDR1 SGHNT, CDR2 YYREEE (reference sequence). The CDR3 is 14 amino acids. The chain's CDR3 is CASTNRAEGETQYF. The CDR3 bases are TGTGCCAGCACCAATCGGGCAGAGGGTGAGACCCAGTACTTC.

The chain employs TRBV4-2 and TRBJ2-2; D remains ambiguous. Germline V gene data show CDR1 as LGHNA and CDR2 as YNFKEQ. CDR3 length equals 17 residues. V lost 1 base and J lost 2, with 14 bases in between. The CDR3 DNA reads TGTGCCAGCAGCCAAGCAATGGCAGTCTTCAACACCGGGGAGCTGTTTTTT. Translated, it gives CASSQAMAVFNTGELFF.

The chain couples TRBV7-6 to TRBJ2-3; 11 bases are shared with TRBD2. Germline values: CDR1 SGHVS, CDR2 FNYEAQ. The V segment lost 5 bases and the J segment 4 bases; nucleotides outside the gene matches: 5. The CDR3 totals 15 residues. The CDR3 DNA reads as TGTGCCAGCAGCCCCGGACTAGCGGGCGCAGATACGCAGTATTTT. This gives the protein CASSPGLAGADTQYF. The whole variable domain, remainder taken from reference TRBV7-6 and TRBJ2-3, is GAGVSQSPRYKVTKRGQDVALRCDPISGHVSLYWYRQALGQGPEFLTYFNYEAQQDKSGLPNDRFSAERPEGSISTLTIQRTEQRDSAMYRCASSPGLAGADTQYFGPGTRLTVL.

This clone was seen a handful of times. The gene calls are TRBV4-2 and TRBJ2-1, with D hard to call. CDR3 length: 14 amino acids. Germline CDR1 reads LGHNA; CDR2 reads YNFKEQ. Trimming left V 1 base short and J 4 bases short, with 8 bases between. In nucleotides, the CDR3 is TGTGCCAGCAGCCAAGTTGGCGAGTACAATGAGCAGTTCTTC. Translating it yields CASSQVGEYNEQFF.

The V gene is TRBV11-3, the J gene TRBJ2-2; D is undetermined. Deletions cut 1 base from V and 3 bases from J, with 9 bases between. In germline, CDR1 is SGHNT, CDR2 YENEEA. The CDR3 loop spans 15 amino acids. The DNA for the CDR3 is TGTGCCAGCAGCTTAGTTGGTCAGGACACCGGGGAGCTGTTTTTT. The encoded protein is CASSLVGQDTGELFF.

The gene calls are TRBV29-1 and TRBJ1-2; no clear D gene. V lost 4 bases and J 7 bases, leaving 13 bases between the germline ends. Germline V gene sequence: CDR1 SQVTM, CDR2 ANQGSEA. The CDR3 consists of 12 residues. CDR3 in DNA: TGCAGCGTTGGGGCAGCCCCTGGTGGCTACACCTTC. The encoded protein is CSVGAAPGGYTF.

The chain links TRBV7-9 to TRBJ1-1, with 11 bases that match TRBD1. The germline gives CDR1 SEHNR, CDR2 FQNEAQ (reference sequence). With V trimmed by 5 bases and J by 7 bases, 9 bases remained unmatched. The CDR3 runs 15 residues. The CDR3 region has the DNA TGTGCCAGCAGCCTCGGACAGGGGGCAAGGGTTGAAGCTTTCTTT. Translation: CASSLGQGARVEAFF.